This T cell receptor beta chain was profiled in a study of T cells in Graves' hyperthyroidism and ophthalmopathy. Notes on the study in general: A median roughly six months before onset, the model predicted ophthalmopathy. Most clonotypes that expanded in the thyroid above 0.001 also showed up in blood.

Trimming removed 0 bases at V and 3 bases at J, with 14 bases between. From germline, CDR1 is LGHDT and CDR2 YNNKEL (reference sequence). The CDR3 has 16 amino acids. Amplification yielded TCR beta CDR3 regions, with RNA transcripts as the source. The TCR CDR3 first-round RT-PCR relied on the HTBI primer set. In TCRdb, the multiplex PCR reads were re-called with MiXCR into one record per CDR3 protein. The sample comprises around 440,000 distinct CDR3 sequences, 15% to 18% of which are singletons, and around 14% rests with the top ten. In this sample, this clonotype turned up many times. Its target is unknown. Around 9.8 ml fresh peripheral blood yielded the PBMCs.

The J gene is TRBJ1-1, the V gene TRBV3-1; the D gene is possibly TRBD1 (6 bases). The clonotype was recovered from a woman aged 18-30 years with Graves' hyperthyroidism. Input material: blood. Here the CDR3 reads CASSQDSGGLDTEAFF. CDR3 nucleotide sequence: TGTGCCAGCAGCCAAGACAGCGGGGGCCTGGACACTGAAGCTTTCTTT.